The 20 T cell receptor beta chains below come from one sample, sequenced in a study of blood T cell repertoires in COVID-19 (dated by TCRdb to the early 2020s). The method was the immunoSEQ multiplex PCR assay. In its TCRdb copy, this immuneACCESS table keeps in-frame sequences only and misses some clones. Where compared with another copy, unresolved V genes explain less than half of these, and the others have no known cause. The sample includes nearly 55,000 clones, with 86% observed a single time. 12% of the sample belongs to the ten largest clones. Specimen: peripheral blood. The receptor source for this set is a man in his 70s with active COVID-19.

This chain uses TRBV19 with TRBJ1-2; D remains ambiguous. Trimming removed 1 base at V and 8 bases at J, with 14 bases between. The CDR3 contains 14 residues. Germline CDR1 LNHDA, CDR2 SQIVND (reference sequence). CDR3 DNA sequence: TGTGCCAGTAGTATAGGGGCAGGCCTGGTCGGCTACACCTTC. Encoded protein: CASSIGAGLVGYTF. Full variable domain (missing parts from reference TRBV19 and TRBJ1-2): DGGITQSPKYLFRKEGQNVTLSCEQNLNHDAMYWYRQDPGQGLRLIYYSQIVNDFQKGDIAEGYSVSREKKESFPLTVTSAQKNPTAFYLCASSIGAGLVGYTFGSGTRLTVV.

The CDR3 region is CASSLPPDSNTEAFF. For the CDR3, the DNA is TGTGCCAGTAGTCTCCCCCCGGACAGTAACACTGAAGCTTTCTTT. The chain combines TRBV19 with TRBJ1-1; D possibly corresponds to TRBD1 (6 bases). This CDR3 has 15 amino acids. CDR1 is LNHDA and CDR2 is SQIVND in the germline V gene (reference sequence). V was shortened by 5 bases and J by 2 bases, with 15 bases between the two germline ends.

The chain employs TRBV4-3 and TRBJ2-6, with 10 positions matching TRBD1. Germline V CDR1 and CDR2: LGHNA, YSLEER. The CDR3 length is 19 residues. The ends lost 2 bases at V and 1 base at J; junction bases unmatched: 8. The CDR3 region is CASSQFWGQGLSGANVLTF. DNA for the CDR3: TGCGCCAGCAGCCAATTCTGGGGACAGGGGTTGTCTGGGGCCAACGTCCTGACTTTC.

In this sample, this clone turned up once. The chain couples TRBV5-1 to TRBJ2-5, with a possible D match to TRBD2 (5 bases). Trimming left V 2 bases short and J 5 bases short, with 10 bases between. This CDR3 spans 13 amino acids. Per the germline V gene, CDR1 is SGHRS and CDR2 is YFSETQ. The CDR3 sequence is CASSFSGEETQYF. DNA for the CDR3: TGCGCCAGCAGCTTTTCCGGGGAGGAGACCCAGTACTTC.

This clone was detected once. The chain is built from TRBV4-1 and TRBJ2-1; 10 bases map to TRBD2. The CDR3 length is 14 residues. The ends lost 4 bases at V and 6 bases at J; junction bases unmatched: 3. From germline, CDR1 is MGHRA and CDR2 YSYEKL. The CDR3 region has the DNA TGCGCCAGCAGCCTGGGGACTAGCGCCAATGAGCAGTTCTTC. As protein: CASSLGTSANEQFF.

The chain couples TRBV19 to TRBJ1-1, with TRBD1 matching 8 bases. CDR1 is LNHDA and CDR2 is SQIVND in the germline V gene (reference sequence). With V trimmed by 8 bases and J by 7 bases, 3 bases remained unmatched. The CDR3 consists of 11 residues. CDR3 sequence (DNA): TGTGCCAGTCAGGGGGCTGGTGAAGCTTTCTTT. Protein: CASQGAGEAFF.

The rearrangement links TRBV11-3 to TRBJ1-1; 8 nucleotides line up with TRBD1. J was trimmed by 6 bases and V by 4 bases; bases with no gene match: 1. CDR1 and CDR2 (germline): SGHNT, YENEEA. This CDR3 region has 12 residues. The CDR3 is CASSSTGAEAFF. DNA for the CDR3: TGTGCCAGCAGCTCGACAGGGGCTGAAGCTTTCTTT. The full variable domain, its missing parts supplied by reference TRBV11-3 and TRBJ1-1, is EAGVVQSPRYKIIEKKQPVAFWCNPISGHNTLYWYLQNLGQGPELLIRYENEEAVDDSQLPKDRFSAERLKGVDSTLKIQPAELGDSAVYLCASSSTGAEAFFGQGTRLTVV.

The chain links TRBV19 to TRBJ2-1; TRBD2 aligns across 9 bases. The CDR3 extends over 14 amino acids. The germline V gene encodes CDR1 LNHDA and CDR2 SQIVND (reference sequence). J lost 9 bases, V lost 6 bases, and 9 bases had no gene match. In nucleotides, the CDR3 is TGTGCCAGTAGAGCGGGGGGCAGGTTTCCTGAGCAGTTCTTC. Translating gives CASRAGGRFPEQFF.

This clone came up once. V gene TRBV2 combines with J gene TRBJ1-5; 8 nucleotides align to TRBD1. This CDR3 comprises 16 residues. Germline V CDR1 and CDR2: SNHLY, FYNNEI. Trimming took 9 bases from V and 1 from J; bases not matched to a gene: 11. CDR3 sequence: CASGTGFSGSNQPQHF. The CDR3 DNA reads TGTGCCAGTGGGACAGGTTTCTCGGGGAGCAATCAGCCCCAGCATTTT. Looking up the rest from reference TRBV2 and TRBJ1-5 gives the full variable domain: EPEVTQTPSHQVTQMGQEVILRCVPISNHLYFYWYRQILGQKVEFLVSFYNNEISEKSEIFDDQFSVERPDGSNFTLKIRSTKLEDSAMYFCASGTGFSGSNQPQHFGDGTRLSIL.

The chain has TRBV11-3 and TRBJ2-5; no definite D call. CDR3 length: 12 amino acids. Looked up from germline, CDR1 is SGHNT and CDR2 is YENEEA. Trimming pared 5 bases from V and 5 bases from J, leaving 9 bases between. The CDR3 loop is CASSLFRETQYF. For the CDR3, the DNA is TGTGCCAGCAGCCTCTTTCGGGAGACCCAGTACTTC. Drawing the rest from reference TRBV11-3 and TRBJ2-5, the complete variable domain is EAGVVQSPRYKIIEKKQPVAFWCNPISGHNTLYWYLQNLGQGPELLIRYENEEAVDDSQLPKDRFSAERLKGVDSTLKIQPAELGDSAVYLCASSLFRETQYFGPGTRLLVL.

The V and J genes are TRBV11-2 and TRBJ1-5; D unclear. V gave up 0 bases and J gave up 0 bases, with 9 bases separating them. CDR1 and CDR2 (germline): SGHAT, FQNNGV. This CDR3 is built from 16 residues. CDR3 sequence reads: CASSLDWRDSNQPQHF. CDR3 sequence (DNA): TGTGCCAGCAGCTTAGATTGGCGGGATAGCAATCAGCCCCAGCATTTT.

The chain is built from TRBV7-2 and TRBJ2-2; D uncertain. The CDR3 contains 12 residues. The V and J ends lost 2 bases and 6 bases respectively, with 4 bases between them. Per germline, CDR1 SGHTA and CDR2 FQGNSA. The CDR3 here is CASSLFAGELFF. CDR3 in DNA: TGTGCCAGCAGCTTATTCGCCGGGGAGCTGTTTTTT.

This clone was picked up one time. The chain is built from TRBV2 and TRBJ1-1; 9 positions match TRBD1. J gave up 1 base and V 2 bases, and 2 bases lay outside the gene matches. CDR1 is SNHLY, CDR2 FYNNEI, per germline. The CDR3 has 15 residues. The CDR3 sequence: CASSETGGANTEAFF. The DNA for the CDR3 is TGTGCCAGCAGTGAAACAGGGGGCGCGAACACTGAAGCTTTCTTT.

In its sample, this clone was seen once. The CDR3 nucleotides are TGTGCCAGCAGCTCTCGAGACAGTGAAAACACCATATATTTT. Protein: CASSSRDSENTIYF. The chain has TRBV7-9 and TRBJ1-3, with a tentative D call TRBD1 (5 bases). The CDR3 covers 14 residues. The germline gives CDR1 SEHNR, CDR2 FQNEAQ (reference sequence). V lost 4 bases and J 6 bases, leaving 13 bases between the germline ends.

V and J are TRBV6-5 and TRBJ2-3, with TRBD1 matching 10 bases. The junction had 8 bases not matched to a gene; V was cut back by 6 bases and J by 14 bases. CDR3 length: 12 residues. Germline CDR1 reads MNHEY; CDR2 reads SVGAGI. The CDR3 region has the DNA TGTGCCAGCAGGCTTCCGGGACAGGGGTTGTATTTT. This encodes CASRLPGQGLYF.

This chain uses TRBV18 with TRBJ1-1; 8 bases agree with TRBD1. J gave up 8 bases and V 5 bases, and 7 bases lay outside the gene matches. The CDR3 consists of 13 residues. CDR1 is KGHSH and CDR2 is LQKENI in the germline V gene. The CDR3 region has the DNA TGTGCCAGCTCAGCGGGACAGGCTGGAGAAGCTTTCTTT. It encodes CASSAGQAGEAFF. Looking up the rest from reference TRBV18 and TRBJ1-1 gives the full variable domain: NAGVMQNPRHLVRRRGQEARLRCSPMKGHSHVYWYRQLPEEGLKFMVYLQKENIIDESGMPKERFSAEFPKEGPSILRIQQVVRGDSAAYFCASSAGQAGEAFFGQGTRLTVV.

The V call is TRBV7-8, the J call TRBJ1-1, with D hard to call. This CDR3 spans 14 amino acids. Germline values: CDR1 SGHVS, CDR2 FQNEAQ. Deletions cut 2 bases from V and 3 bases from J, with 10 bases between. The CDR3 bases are TGTGCCAGCAGCTTACGCGGGGTGGACACTGAAGCTTTCTTT. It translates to CASSLRGVDTEAFF.

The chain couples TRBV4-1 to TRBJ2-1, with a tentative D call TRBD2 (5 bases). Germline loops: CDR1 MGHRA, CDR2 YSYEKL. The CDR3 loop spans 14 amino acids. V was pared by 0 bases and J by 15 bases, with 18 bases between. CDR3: CASSQDPSLAWPFF. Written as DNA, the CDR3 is TGCGCCAGCAGCCAAGATCCTAGTCTAGCATGGCCGTTCTTC.

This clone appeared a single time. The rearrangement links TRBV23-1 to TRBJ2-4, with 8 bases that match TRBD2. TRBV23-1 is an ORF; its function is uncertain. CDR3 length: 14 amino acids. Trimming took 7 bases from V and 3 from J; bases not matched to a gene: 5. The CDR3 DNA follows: TGCGCCAGCACCTCACGGGGGGGCAAAAACATTCAGTACTTC. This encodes CASTSRGGKNIQYF.

The CDR3, as DNA: TGTGCCAGCAGCCCACAGGGGGTAAACGAGCAGTACTTC. It is translated as CASSPQGVNEQYF. The chain combines TRBV12-3 or TRBV12-4 with TRBJ2-7; the match to TRBD1 covers 8 bases. J gave up 5 bases and V 6 bases, and 6 bases lay outside the gene matches. The CDR3 is 13 residues long.